This T cell receptor (beta chain) originates from a study of CD8 T cells in ankylosing spondylitis. With 6 bases clipped from V and 1 base from J, the junction kept 5 bases outside the gene matches. The germline gives CDR1 SGHRS, CDR2 YFSETQ. The CDR3 is made up of 14 amino acids. Regarding this clonotype: Its antigen is currently unknown.

Overall study findings and caveats: In synovial fluid and blood from reactive arthritis, some motif variants were previously reported. Typical of ankylosing spondylitis blood, it appeared, was a TCR beta motif of several highly homologous variants. Disease-linked clones, CD8+, were relatively rare in peripheral blood.

By quantitative 5'-RACE with molecular barcodes, the TCR beta libraries were made. MiXCR, run by TCRdb on the 5' RACE reads, gives a single entry per CDR3 protein. The data contain 350,000 or so distinct CDR3 sequences, under 8.5% of them singletons. The sequence was obtained from a male donor with ankylosing spondylitis. The chain is built from TRBV5-1 and TRBJ2-3; 7 bases fit TRBD1. The sequenced sample consisted of blood, either unsorted or a sorted T cell fraction (not recorded which). The CDR3 sequence: CASTRGTGTDTQYF. CDR3 nucleotides: TGCGCCAGCACCAGGGGGACAGGCACAGATACGCAGTATTTT. Full variable domain (rest looked up from reference TRBV5-1 and TRBJ2-3): KAGVTQTPRYLIKTRGQQVTLSCSPISGHRSVSWYQQTPGQGLQFLFEYFSETQRNKGNFPGRFSGRQFSNSRSEMNVSTLELGDSALYLCASTRGTGTDTQYFGPGTRLTVL.